These 28 T cell receptor beta chains came from one sample sequenced in a study of blood T cell repertoires in COVID-19. TCRdb keeps only in-frame clones here, not all; method: immunoSEQ multiplex PCR. The repertoire holds approximately 220,000 clones, with 65% to 90% as singletons. The sequenced sample was peripheral blood. These receptors were obtained from a woman in her 70s with acute or convalescent COVID-19.

The chain joins TRBV6-6 to TRBJ1-1; tentative D call: TRBD1 (6 bases). From germline, CDR1 is MNHNY and CDR2 SVGAGI (reference sequence). The CDR3 loop spans 13 amino acids. The ends were cut back, 7 bases at V and 7 bases at J, with 16 bases in the middle. The CDR3 is CASTPKAGVEAFF. Here the CDR3 DNA reads TGTGCCAGCACCCCAAAAGCAGGGGTTGAAGCTTTCTTT.

In this sample, this clone turned up once. The V and J genes are TRBV25-1 and TRBJ2-5; 7 bases are shared with TRBD2. V trimming: 4 bases; J trimming: 4 bases; junction bases outside the gene matches: 9. Germline V gives CDR1 MGHDK, CDR2 SYGVNS. The CDR3 loop spans 15 amino acids. The CDR3, as DNA: TGTGCCAGCAGTGTTGGGACTACAGGAGCAGAGACCCAGTACTTC. Translated: CASSVGTTGAETQYF. Based on the CDR3 plus reference TRBV25-1 and TRBJ2-5, the full variable domain is EADIYQTPRYLVIGTGKKITLECSQTMGHDKMYWYQQDPGMELHLIHYSYGVNSTEKGDLSSESTVSRIRTEHFPLTLESARPSHTSQYLCASSVGTTGAETQYFGPGTRLLVL.

In regard to this clone: The sample has other DNA sequences that encode this CDR3 too. The CDR3 here is CASSLDTGPYEQYF. The CDR3 DNA is TGTGCCAGCAGCTTAGATACAGGGCCCTACGAGCAGTACTTC. The rearrangement joins TRBV7-6 to TRBJ2-7, with a weak D call TRBD1 (6 bases). Trimming stripped 1 base from V and 2 bases from J, with 9 bases between. The CDR3 has 14 residues. Per germline, CDR1 SGHVS and CDR2 FNYEAQ.

A remark on this clone: This sample includes further DNA sequences coding for the same CDR3. CDR3 sequence reads: CASSWRGGQPQHF. For the CDR3, the DNA is TGTGCCAGCAGCTGGAGGGGGGGGCAGCCCCAGCATTTT. V usage is TRBV7-2 and J usage is TRBJ1-5, with D possibly matching TRBD1 (6 bases). V was trimmed by 4 bases and J by 7 bases, leaving 11 bases between them. The CDR3 has 13 amino acids. The germline CDR1 and CDR2 sequences are SGHTA and FQGNSA.

The CDR3 DNA reads as TGCGCCAGCTGGCCAGGGGGCGCCTTGAACACCGGGGAGCTGTTTTTT. This translates into CASWPGGALNTGELFF. The rearrangement uses TRBV5-1 and TRBJ2-2; 8 bases are shared with TRBD1. The length of the CDR3 is 16 residues. Germline loops: CDR1 SGHRS, CDR2 YFSETQ. V lost 7 bases and J lost 1; bases outside the gene matches: 9.

The chain links TRBV5-6 to TRBJ1-3; no definite D call. The CDR3 length is 13 residues. The ends were cut back, 0 bases at V and 11 bases at J, with 12 bases in the middle. The V gene's germline CDR1 is SGHDT and CDR2 YYEEEE. CDR3 bases: TGTGCCAGCAGCTTGGGAGGAGGGATAGCCATATATTTT. This sequence encodes CASSLGGGIAIYF.

The V call is TRBV10-3, the J call TRBJ1-2; 8 bases are a match to TRBD1. This CDR3 contains 15 residues. V trimming: 3 bases; J trimming: 3 bases; junction bases outside the gene matches: 6. Looked up from germline, CDR1 is ENHRY and CDR2 is SYGVKD. This CDR3 reads CAISDLSGGDYGYTF. CDR3 DNA: TGTGCCATCAGTGACTTGTCAGGGGGCGACTATGGCTACACCTTC.

The V and J genes are TRBV2 and TRBJ2-2, with 12 positions matching TRBD1. The V segment lost 6 bases and the J segment 4 bases; nucleotides outside the gene matches: 9. The germline gives CDR1 SNHLY, CDR2 FYNNEI. This CDR3 has 17 residues. The CDR3 loop is CASSGDRGLTITGELFF. The CDR3 nucleotides read TGTGCCAGCAGCGGGGACAGGGGGCTAACGATCACCGGGGAGCTGTTTTTT.

The chain employs TRBV27 and TRBJ1-2; D possibly corresponds to TRBD1 (6 bases). Germline values: CDR1 MNHEY, CDR2 SMNVEV (reference sequence). Trimming left V 5 bases short and J 2 bases short, with 18 bases between. The CDR3 is 16 residues long. In nucleotides, the CDR3 is TGTGCCAGCAGTAGCAGGGGAGCGGGGGCCAACTATGGCTACACCTTC. Translation gives CASSSRGAGANYGYTF.

V and J are TRBV9 and TRBJ2-2; 8 bases fit TRBD1. Germline CDR1 and CDR2: SGDLS and YYNGEE. Germline trimming cut 1 base from V and 6 bases from J; bases unmatched to any gene: 5. The CDR3 has 15 amino acids. The CDR3 protein is CASSVLQTGAGELFF. For the CDR3, the DNA is TGTGCCAGCAGCGTATTACAGACAGGGGCCGGGGAGCTGTTTTTT.

This clone appeared a few times. In DNA, the CDR3 is TGTGCCAGCAGCCTCCAGCGCGGAGCAAACTATGGCTACACCTTC. Translating it yields CASSLQRGANYGYTF. The chain uses TRBV5-5 and TRBJ1-2; no firm D call. The CDR3 sequence is 15 residues long. Germline values: CDR1 SGHKS, CDR2 YYEKEE (reference sequence). Trimming pared 4 bases from V and 2 bases from J, leaving 15 bases between. The complete variable domain, with remaining parts taken from reference TRBV5-5 and TRBJ1-2, reads DAGVTQSPTHLIKTRGQQVTLRCSPISGHKSVSWYQQVLGQGPQFIFQYYEKEERGRGNFPDRFSARQFPNYSSELNVNALLLGDSALYLCASSLQRGANYGYTFGSGTRLTVV.

The chain carries TRBV6-2 or TRBV6-3 and TRBJ2-7, with D perhaps TRBD1 (6 bases). Per the germline V gene, CDR1 is MNHEY and CDR2 is SVGEGT. The CDR3 consists of 13 residues. Deletions cut 5 bases from V and 2 bases from J, with 10 bases between. CDR3 protein: CASSQDSTYEQYF. The CDR3 DNA follows: TGTGCCAGCAGTCAGGACAGTACCTACGAGCAGTACTTC.

The chain has TRBV2 and TRBJ1-4, with D hard to call. The CDR3 runs 13 residues. Germline V gene lookup returns CDR1 SNHLY and CDR2 FYNNEI. With 6 bases removed from V and 8 bases from J, the gap between germline ends came to 13 bases. DNA for the CDR3: TGTGCCAGCAGCGAGGGTACACCGGAAAAACTGTTTTTT. Amino acid sequence: CASSEGTPEKLFF.

The table lists this clone with a few counts. The chain has TRBV5-4 and TRBJ1-3, with 9 positions matching TRBD1. With 0 bases clipped from V and 5 bases from J, the junction kept 9 bases outside the gene matches. The CDR3 extends over 17 amino acids. CDR1 and CDR2 from the germline V gene are SGHNT and YYREEE (reference sequence). This chain's CDR3 is CASSLVGGQGYRNTIYF. CDR3 DNA sequence: TGTGCCAGCAGCTTGGTTGGGGGACAGGGCTATCGAAACACCATATATTTT.

The chain combines TRBV27 with TRBJ2-7, with a possible D match to TRBD2 (6 bases). CDR1 and CDR2 from the germline V gene are MNHEY and SMNVEV (reference sequence). CDR3 length equals 15 residues. Trimming took off 4 bases at V and 2 bases at J, with 15 bases between the two ends. The CDR3 protein is CASSSLQPGAYEQYF. CDR3 DNA sequence: TGTGCCAGCAGTTCACTTCAACCGGGGGCCTACGAGCAGTACTTC.

The chain couples TRBV12-3 or TRBV12-4 to TRBJ1-2; D remains unclear. The CDR3 has 12 amino acids. Trimming cost V 8 bases and J 1 base, with 8 bases left between them. CDR3 bases: TGTGCCAGCGAGGCGGTTAACTATGGCTACACCTTC. This encodes CASEAVNYGYTF.

This chain joins TRBV9 and TRBJ1-1; 11 bases map to TRBD1. From germline, CDR1 is SGDLS and CDR2 YYNGEE. The CDR3 has 14 amino acids. V was pared by 5 bases and J by 6 bases, with 6 bases of the junction left unmatched. The CDR3 sequence: CASRGDRGNAEAFF. In DNA, the CDR3 is TGTGCCAGCAGAGGGGACAGGGGGAATGCTGAAGCTTTCTTT.

V is TRBV4-2 and J is TRBJ2-3; TRBD2 is a possible D gene (5 bases). The V gene lost 0 bases and the J gene lost 2 bases, with 9 bases spanning the gap. Germline V gene sequence: CDR1 LGHNA, CDR2 YNFKEQ. The CDR3 runs 15 residues. Here the CDR3 DNA reads TGTGCCAGCAGCCAAGATCGAGGGCACACAGATACGCAGTATTTT. Translating gives CASSQDRGHTDTQYF.

The chain employs TRBV6-2 or TRBV6-3 and TRBJ1-5; 10 nucleotides line up with TRBD1. This CDR3 has 13 residues. V lost 3 bases, J lost 12 bases, and 5 bases stayed unmatched. Germline V lookup: CDR1 MNHEY, CDR2 SVGEGT. CDR3 sequence: CASSYAGTGVQHF. CDR3 nucleotide sequence: TGTGCCAGCAGTTATGCTGGGACAGGGGTCCAGCATTTT.

Notes on this clone: This same CDR3 is encoded by further DNA sequences in the sample. The V gene is TRBV5-1, the J gene TRBJ1-1, with 7 positions matching TRBD1. Germline lookup yields CDR1 SGHRS and CDR2 YFSETQ. Losses at the gene ends were 0 bases for V and 0 bases for J; bases not matched to a gene: 2. CDR3 size: 15 residues. This CDR3 is CASSLGDRVNTEAFF. The CDR3 bases are TGCGCCAGCAGCTTGGGTGACAGGGTGAACACTGAAGCTTTCTTT.

The chain recombines TRBV7-9 with TRBJ2-1; TRBD1 aligns across 10 bases. The V segment lost 2 bases and the J segment 7 bases; nucleotides outside the gene matches: 5. Germline V gives CDR1 SEHNR, CDR2 FQNEAQ (reference sequence). The CDR3 is 15 amino acids. This CDR3 is CASSLYRDRGNEQFF. CDR3 nucleotide sequence: TGTGCCAGCAGCTTATACCGGGACAGGGGAAATGAGCAGTTCTTC. Together with reference TRBV7-9 and TRBJ2-1, the CDR3 gives the full variable domain: DTGVSQNPRHKITKRGQNVTFRCDPISEHNRLYWYRQTLGQGPEFLTYFQNEAQLEKSRLLSDRFSAERPKGSFSTLEIQRTEQGDSAMYLCASSLYRDRGNEQFFGPGTRLTVL.

The V gene is TRBV24-1, the J gene TRBJ2-5; 8 nucleotides align to TRBD1. The germline gives CDR1 KGHDR, CDR2 SFDVKD. Trimming took 9 bases from V and 1 from J; bases not matched to a gene: 3. The CDR3 is made up of 13 amino acids. For the CDR3, the DNA is TGTGCCACCGGGACAGGCCCCCAAGAGACCCAGTACTTC. Translating it yields CATGTGPQETQYF.

The chain links TRBV30 to TRBJ1-3, with TRBD1 identical over 7 bases. The CDR3 runs 15 residues. Per germline, CDR1 GTSNPN and CDR2 SVGIG (reference sequence). The trim removed 4 bases at V and 0 bases at J, leaving 6 bases unmatched. This CDR3 is CAWTLQGISGNTIYF. The CDR3 DNA reads as TGTGCCTGGACCTTACAGGGGATCTCTGGAAACACCATATATTTT.

The rearrangement joins TRBV25-1 to TRBJ1-1; 7 bases map to TRBD1. In germline, CDR1 is MGHDK, CDR2 SYGVNS. CDR3 length: 16 residues. With V trimmed by 3 bases and J by 0 bases, 7 bases remained unmatched. The CDR3 nucleotides are TGTGCCAGCAGTGAGGCAGGGGGAATTATGAACACTGAAGCTTTCTTT. This translates into CASSEAGGIMNTEAFF. Together with reference TRBV25-1 and TRBJ1-1, the CDR3 gives the full variable domain: EADIYQTPRYLVIGTGKKITLECSQTMGHDKMYWYQQDPGMELHLIHYSYGVNSTEKGDLSSESTVSRIRTEHFPLTLESARPSHTSQYLCASSEAGGIMNTEAFFGQGTRLTVV.

The J gene is TRBJ2-7, the V gene TRBV5-1; no reliable D call. The V gene lost 1 base and the J gene lost 1 base, with 9 bases spanning the gap. Germline CDR1 and CDR2: SGHRS and YFSETQ. This CDR3 comprises 14 residues. In nucleotides, the CDR3 is TGCGCCAGCAGCTTGTCCCCGGGTTCCTACGAGCAGTACTTC. It codes for CASSLSPGSYEQYF.

This clone was observed a few times. This chain links TRBV29-1 with TRBJ1-2, with 9 bases matching TRBD1. CDR3 length equals 13 residues. Germline V gene data show CDR1 as SQVTM and CDR2 as ANQGSEA. J gave up 8 bases and V 7 bases, and 11 bases lay outside the gene matches. The CDR3 sequence: CSGTAGQGWGYTF. DNA for the CDR3: TGCAGCGGGACAGCGGGACAGGGTTGGGGCTACACCTTC.

The V and J genes are TRBV4-2 and TRBJ2-7; tentatively, D is TRBD2 (6 bases). The last part of the DNA fits TRBJ2-1 better; the J call may be wrong. CDR1 is LGHNA, CDR2 YNFKEQ, per germline. The CDR3 is 16 residues long. CDR3 DNA sequence: TGTGCCAGCAGCCAAGGGACGGGGGTTCCCTACAATGAGCAGTTCTTC. This gives the protein CASSQGTGVPYNEQFF.

The genes are TRBV7-2 and TRBJ1-4; possible D gene TRBD1, 6 bases. Germline lookup yields CDR1 SGHTA and CDR2 FQGNSA. This CDR3 comprises 15 residues. The V end lost 4 bases, the J end lost 3 bases, and 12 bases lay between the germline ends. In DNA form, the CDR3 reads TGTGCCAGCAGCTCCACCAGGGGATCTAATGAAAAACTGTTTTTT. Encoded protein: CASSSTRGSNEKLFF.